This TCR beta chain is from a study of blood T cell repertoires in COVID-19. Study as a whole: The United States, Italy and Spain provided the acute and convalescent COVID-19 samples. Sample material is recorded as cDNA or gDNA derived from T cells, B-cell-depleted T cells, or PBMCs.

Repertoires were generated with immunoSEQ multiplex PCR, while TCRdb's copy carries only in-frame clones and drops some. The sample records fewer than 150,000 clones, about 80% being singletons. This clone was observed a handful of times. V was pared by 2 bases and J by 0 bases, with 12 bases of the junction left unmatched. This CDR3 is 18 amino acids long. CDR1 LNHDA and CDR2 SQIVND come from the germline V gene (reference sequence). The chain is built from TRBV19 and TRBJ1-1; the match to TRBD1 covers 7 bases. The specimen was PBMCs or T cells enriched from blood (not recorded which). This TCR was recovered from a woman younger than 35 who had been exposed to COVID-19. CDR3 residues: CASSIHHRDSSMNTEAFF. The CDR3 DNA reads TGTGCCAGTAGTATACACCACCGGGACAGTTCCATGAACACTGAAGCTTTCTTT.